The 26 T cell receptor beta chains listed next were all sequenced from one sample in a study of T cell repertoires in cytomegalovirus infection. TCRdb processed the reads anew with MiXCR; each CDR3 protein has one entry. The sample has 300,000 to 450,000 distinct CDR3 sequences, approximately 18% seen once; the top ten hold 7.5% to 9%. Sequenced material: PBMCs. The receptors stem from a human donor in good health (CMV status not recorded). Some clones in this sample may be carry-over from other donors' samples.

In its sample, this clonotype was seen a few times. The gene calls are TRBV29-1 and TRBJ2-1, with 9 bases matching TRBD2. V shed 3 bases and J 4 bases; nucleotides not matched to a gene: 4. Germline V gene lookup returns CDR1 SQVTM and CDR2 ANQGSEA. The CDR3 is made up of 14 amino acids. CDR3 coding DNA: TGCAGCGTTGATCGAGCGGGAGGATACAATGAGCAGTTCTTC. Translating it yields CSVDRAGGYNEQFF.

This clonotype was observed a handful of times. The genes are TRBV5-4 and TRBJ2-1, with 9 bases identical to TRBD1. This CDR3 comprises 14 residues. The germline CDR1 and CDR2 sequences are SGHNT and YYREEE (reference sequence). V was pared by 3 bases and J by 5 bases, with 3 bases of the junction left unmatched. The CDR3 sequence is CASSSWDRDNEQFF. The CDR3 DNA is TGTGCCAGCAGCTCTTGGGACAGGGACAATGAGCAGTTCTTC.

This clonotype was found many times. J is TRBJ2-7 and V is TRBV7-8; possible D gene TRBD2, 5 bases. V dropped 1 base and J dropped 4 bases, with 14 bases sitting between them. The CDR3 has 15 amino acids. From germline, CDR1 is SGHVS and CDR2 FQNEAQ. CDR3 amino acids: CASSLVRDWVYEQYF. CDR3 sequence (DNA): TGTGCCAGCAGCTTAGTGAGGGATTGGGTTTACGAGCAGTACTTC. The variable domain in full, completed from reference TRBV7-8 and TRBJ2-7, reads GAGVSQSPRYKVAKRGQDVALRCDPISGHVSLFWYQQALGQGPEFLTYFQNEAQLDKSGLPSDRFFAERPEGSVSTLKIQRTQQEDSAVYLCASSLVRDWVYEQYFGPGTRLTVT.

V and J are TRBV7-9 and TRBJ2-1; D might be TRBD2 (5 bases). Germline CDR1 SEHNR, CDR2 FQNEAQ (reference sequence). CDR3 length: 15 amino acids. Between the trimmed V and J ends, which lost 1 base and 10 bases, there was a span of 17 bases. CDR3 sequence reads: CASSLVGIRGGEQFF. The CDR3 bases are TGTGCCAGCAGCTTAGTTGGTATTCGGGGTGGCGAGCAGTTCTTC.

This rearrangement joins TRBV7-2 to TRBJ2-2; 7 nucleotides align to TRBD2. Trimming at V came to 1 base and at J to 6 bases, leaving 5 bases not matched to a gene. The germline CDR1 and CDR2 sequences are SGHTA and FQGNSA. This CDR3 comprises 15 residues. The DNA of the CDR3 is TGTGCCAGCAGCTTAGAAGCGGGGAGACCCGGGGAGCTGTTTTTT. Amino acids: CASSLEAGRPGELFF.

About this clonotype: Likely a read error: the CDR3 ends without its conserved phenylalanine or tryptophan. The chain uses TRBV12-3 or TRBV12-4 and TRBJ2-7, with TRBD2 identical over 8 bases. V trimming: 3 bases; J trimming: 5 bases; junction bases outside the gene matches: 9. The CDR3 runs 15 residues. This CDR3 reads CASSFYGGGLDEQYL. The CDR3 DNA reads TGTGCCAGCAGTTTTTACGGGGGGGGTTTGGACGAGCAGTACCTC.

The rearrangement uses TRBV6-5 and TRBJ1-2; D might be TRBD1 (5 bases). This CDR3 contains 12 residues. V was clipped by 11 bases and J by 8 bases, with 18 bases between them. Germline CDR1 and CDR2: MNHEY and SVGAGI. The CDR3 coding sequence is TGTGCCTCCACCGCGGGGGGAGGCGGCTACACCTTC. Translated, it gives CASTAGGGGYTF.

This sequence joins TRBV7-2 and TRBJ1-2; 8 bases fit TRBD1. Germline V lookup: CDR1 SGHTA, CDR2 FQGNSA. V lost 6 bases and J lost 5; bases outside the gene matches: 8. The CDR3 runs to 14 residues. The CDR3 coding sequence is TGTGCCAGCAGTTCCGGACAGGGCAAATATGGCTACACCTTC. Its translation is CASSSGQGKYGYTF.

This clonotype was observed at least ten times. The rearrangement links TRBV7-2 to TRBJ2-7; 13 bases line up with TRBD2. Germline V gene data show CDR1 as SGHTA and CDR2 as FQGNSA. J was trimmed by 7 bases and V by 5 bases; bases with no gene match: 5. The CDR3 has 14 residues. The CDR3 loop reads CASSPGTSGEEQYF. The CDR3, as DNA: TGTGCCAGCAGCCCCGGGACTAGCGGGGAAGAGCAGTACTTC.

The V call is TRBV10-3, the J call TRBJ1-1, with D possibly matching TRBD1 (5 bases). The CDR3 runs to 12 residues. CDR1 and CDR2 from the germline V gene are ENHRY and SYGVKD. Trimming stripped 9 bases from V and 2 bases from J, with 10 bases between. The CDR3 coding sequence is TGTGCCATACGACAGATCAACACTGAAGCTTTCTTT. Its translation: CAIRQINTEAFF.

A word on this clonotype: A junction boundary mismatches the germline segment, possibly from a read error. The CDR3 loop reads CASSPVPIF. The CDR3 coding sequence is TGTGCCAGCAGTCCGGTCCCGATCTTC. This chain connects TRBV6-2 or TRBV6-3 to TRBJ2-1; no definite D call. Germline loops: CDR1 MNHEY, CDR2 SVGEGT. The CDR3 loop spans 9 amino acids.

This clonotype appeared a few times. The V call is TRBV28, the J call TRBJ1-2; tentatively, D is TRBD1 (5 bases). The CDR3 has 13 residues. V shed 6 bases and J shed 5 bases, with 13 bases lying between them. Germline V gives CDR1 MDHEN, CDR2 SYDVKM. Here the CDR3 DNA reads TGTGCCAGCAGAACAGGAATCTCTTATGGCTACACCTTC. The encoded protein is CASRTGISYGYTF.

This clonotype came up a few times. The chain carries TRBV20-1 and TRBJ2-7; D possibly corresponds to TRBD2 (5 bases). The CDR3 is made up of 13 amino acids. Germline V gives CDR1 DFQATT, CDR2 SNEGSKA (reference sequence). The V end was cut by 6 bases, the J end by 0 bases, with 12 bases between. CDR3 DNA: TGCAGTGCAGGGAGAGGGCCCTCCTACGAGCAGTACTTC. Protein product: CSAGRGPSYEQYF.

This clonotype was seen repeatedly, ten times or more. The V and J genes are TRBV7-6 and TRBJ2-1; 7 nucleotides agree with TRBD2. The germline V gene has CDR1 SGHVS and CDR2 FNYEAQ. CDR3 length: 17 residues. V lost 5 bases, J lost 5 bases, and 15 bases stayed unmatched. The CDR3 spells CASSPSSWRERNNEQFF. The CDR3 DNA is TGTGCCAGCAGCCCCTCCTCGTGGCGGGAGAGAAACAATGAGCAGTTCTTC. Complete variable domain (other parts from reference TRBV7-6 and TRBJ2-1): GAGVSQSPRYKVTKRGQDVALRCDPISGHVSLYWYRQALGQGPEFLTYFNYEAQQDKSGLPNDRFSAERPEGSISTLTIQRTEQRDSAMYRCASSPSSWRERNNEQFFGPGTRLTVL.

This clonotype has ten or more counts. The V call is TRBV7-2, the J call TRBJ2-5, with D perhaps assigned TRBD1 or TRBD2 (5 bases each). Germline V gene data show CDR1 as SGHTA and CDR2 as FQGNSA. The V end was cut by 3 bases, the J end by 4 bases, with 12 bases between. CDR3 size: 14 residues. The CDR3 DNA reads as TGTGCCAGCAGCTTGAGATCGGGACGAGAGACCCAGTACTTC. It translates to CASSLRSGRETQYF. Drawing the rest from reference TRBV7-2 and TRBJ2-5, the complete variable domain is GAGVSQSPSNKVTEKGKDVELRCDPISGHTALYWYRQSLGQGLEFLIYFQGNSAPDKSGLPSDRFSAERTGGSVSTLTIQRTQQEDSAVYLCASSLRSGRETQYFGPGTRLLVL.

This clonotype was seen more than once but under ten times. V is TRBV12-3 or TRBV12-4 and J is TRBJ2-7; D could derive from TRBD1 or TRBD2 (6 bases each). Trimming removed 3 bases from V and 4 bases from J, with 13 bases in between. The CDR3 runs 14 residues. The DNA for the CDR3 is TGTGCCAGCAGTTTGGATGGGGGGCAATACGAGCAGTACTTC. Its translation: CASSLDGGQYEQYF.

There are a few counts of this clonotype. The chain is built from TRBV5-1 and TRBJ2-4; the D gene is possibly TRBD2 (6 bases). Germline V gene lookup returns CDR1 SGHRS and CDR2 YFSETQ. This CDR3 region has 14 residues. Trimming removed 3 bases from V and 8 bases from J, with 15 bases in between. CDR3 amino acids: CASSYGLAADIQYF. The CDR3 bases are TGCGCCAGCAGCTATGGTTTAGCGGCAGACATTCAGTACTTC. Full variable domain (missing parts from reference TRBV5-1 and TRBJ2-4): KAGVTQTPRYLIKTRGQQVTLSCSPISGHRSVSWYQQTPGQGLQFLFEYFSETQRNKGNFPGRFSGRQFSNSRSEMNVSTLELGDSALYLCASSYGLAADIQYFGAGTRLSVL.

This clonotype was seen a few times. The chain joins TRBV18 to TRBJ2-1; D gene uncertain. The CDR3 has 15 residues. V was shortened by 6 bases and J by 0 bases, with 12 bases between the two germline ends. Germline V CDR1 and CDR2: KGHSH, LQKENI. The CDR3 is CASSSQPTSYNEQFF. The CDR3 nucleotides read TGTGCCAGCTCCTCCCAGCCCACCTCCTACAATGAGCAGTTCTTC.

This clonotype was detected many times. CDR3 in amino acids: CSGSRDTNNEQFF. Here the CDR3 DNA reads TGCAGCGGTTCCCGTGACACCAACAATGAGCAGTTCTTC. The rearrangement links TRBV29-1 to TRBJ2-1; D gene unclear. Germline CDR1 and CDR2: SQVTM and ANQGSEA. V shed 7 bases and J shed 5 bases, with 15 bases lying between them. The CDR3 has 13 amino acids.

The rearrangement uses TRBV7-2 and TRBJ1-2; no firm D call. Trimming left V 1 base short and J 0 bases short, with 6 bases between. The CDR3 sequence is 14 residues long. Per the germline V gene, CDR1 is SGHTA and CDR2 is FQGNSA. CDR3 DNA sequence: TGTGCCAGCAGCTTAGAGCGGTCTAACTATGGCTACACCTTC. This gives the protein CASSLERSNYGYTF.

This clonotype was seen just once. The chain employs TRBV2 and TRBJ2-1; 11 nucleotides line up with TRBD2. Trimming removed 7 bases from V and 7 bases from J; junction bases left unmatched: 12. The CDR3 covers 16 residues. Germline assignment: CDR1 SNHLY and CDR2 FYNNEI. The CDR3 sequence is CASKPRSGRANNEQFF. CDR3 DNA sequence: TGTGCCAGCAAGCCCCGTAGCGGGAGGGCTAATAATGAGCAGTTCTTC.

This sequence joins TRBV12-3 or TRBV12-4 and TRBJ2-1; D is possibly TRBD1 (5 bases). The CDR3 runs 11 residues. V was cut by 6 bases and J by 9 bases, with 9 bases left in between. The CDR3 protein is CASSYRFEQFF. In DNA, the CDR3 is TGTGCCAGCAGCTACAGGTTTGAGCAGTTCTTC.

V usage is TRBV11-2 and J usage is TRBJ2-3; D perhaps matches TRBD1 (5 bases). The V gene lost 5 bases and the J gene lost 0 bases, with 12 bases spanning the gap. The germline V gene encodes CDR1 SGHAT and CDR2 FQNNGV. CDR3 length: 15 residues. CDR3 sequence: CASSPRGSSTDTQYF. The DNA of the CDR3 is TGTGCCAGCAGCCCAAGGGGTTCTAGCACAGATACGCAGTATTTT.

This clonotype appeared a few times. This sequence joins TRBV7-2 and TRBJ2-7, with D perhaps TRBD1 (6 bases). Trimming pared 0 bases from V and 5 bases from J, leaving 14 bases between. Per the germline V gene, CDR1 is SGHTA and CDR2 is FQGNSA. This CDR3 has 15 amino acids. The CDR3 reads CASSLAATGVDEQYF. The CDR3 DNA is TGTGCCAGCAGCTTAGCAGCGACAGGTGTCGACGAGCAGTACTTC.

The gene calls are TRBV28 and TRBJ1-1; TRBD1 matches 7 bases. CDR3 length: 12 amino acids. V was pared by 6 bases and J by 10 bases, with 8 bases of the junction left unmatched. Germline CDR1 reads MDHEN; CDR2 reads SYDVKM. CDR3 region: CASSSDRVGAFF. The CDR3 nucleotides read TGTGCCAGCAGCTCCGACAGGGTGGGAGCTTTCTTT.

This clonotype showed up just a few times. This chain uses TRBV5-1 with TRBJ2-4; D is perhaps TRBD2 (5 bases). Germline lookup yields CDR1 SGHRS and CDR2 YFSETQ. V was pared by 0 bases and J by 1 base, with 8 bases between. This CDR3 is 15 amino acids long. The CDR3 region has the DNA TGCGCCAGCAGCTTGGGGGCTAGCGCCAAAAACATTCAGTACTTC. This encodes CASSLGASAKNIQYF.